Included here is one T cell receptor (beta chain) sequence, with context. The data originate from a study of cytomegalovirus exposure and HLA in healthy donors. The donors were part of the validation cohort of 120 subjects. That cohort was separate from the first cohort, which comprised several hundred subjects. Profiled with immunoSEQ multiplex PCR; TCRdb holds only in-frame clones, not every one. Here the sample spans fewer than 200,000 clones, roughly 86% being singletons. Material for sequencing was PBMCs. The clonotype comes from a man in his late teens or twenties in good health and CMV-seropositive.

The CDR3 DNA reads TGCGCCAGCAGCTCAGACACCCCCGGCTATGGCTACACCTTC. Its translation: CASSSDTPGYGYTF. The rearrangement uses TRBV5-1 and TRBJ1-2; D is ambiguous. The CDR3 loop spans 14 amino acids. V lost 3 bases and J lost 4, with 13 bases in between. Germline V lookup: CDR1 SGHRS, CDR2 YFSETQ.